This T cell receptor (beta chain) was recovered during a study of blood T cell repertoires in COVID-19. Data came from immunoSEQ multiplex PCR; TCRdb stores just in-frame clones and leaves some out. This repertoire shows 200,000 or so clones, about 88% found once; its top ten account for 2.5% to 3%. The cohort comprised adults aged 18 to 89 years residing in around 25 US areas. Researchers sorted participants into cohorts using their self-reported clinical history. V was cut by 5 bases and J by 4 bases, with 11 bases left in between. The CDR3 extends over 13 amino acids. V gene TRBV12-3 or TRBV12-4 combines with J gene TRBJ1-1, with TRBD1 as a possible D gene (5 bases). The sample consisted of PBMCs or T cells enriched from blood (not recorded which). The sequence derives from a woman aged 25 to 39 who had recovered from COVID-19. Here the CDR3 reads CASSRAQGTEAFF. CDR3 sequence (DNA): TGTGCCAGCAGTAGGGCCCAGGGCACTGAAGCTTTCTTT.